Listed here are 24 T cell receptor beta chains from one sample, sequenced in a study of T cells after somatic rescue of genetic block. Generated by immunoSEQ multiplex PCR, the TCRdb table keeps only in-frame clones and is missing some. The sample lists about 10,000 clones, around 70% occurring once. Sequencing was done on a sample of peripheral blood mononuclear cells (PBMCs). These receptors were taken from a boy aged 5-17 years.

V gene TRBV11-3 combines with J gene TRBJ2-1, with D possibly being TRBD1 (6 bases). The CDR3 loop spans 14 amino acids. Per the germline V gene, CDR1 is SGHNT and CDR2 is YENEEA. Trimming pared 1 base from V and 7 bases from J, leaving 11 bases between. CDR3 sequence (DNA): TGTGCCAGCAGCTTAGGGGGGCCCTGGAATGAGCAGTTCTTC. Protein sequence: CASSLGGPWNEQFF.

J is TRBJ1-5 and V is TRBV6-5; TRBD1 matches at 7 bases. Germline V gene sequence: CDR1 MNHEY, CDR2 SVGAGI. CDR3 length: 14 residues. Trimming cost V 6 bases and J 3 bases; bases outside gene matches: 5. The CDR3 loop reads CASSRGTVNQPQHF. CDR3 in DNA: TGTGCCAGCAGCCGAGGGACAGTCAATCAGCCCCAGCATTTT.

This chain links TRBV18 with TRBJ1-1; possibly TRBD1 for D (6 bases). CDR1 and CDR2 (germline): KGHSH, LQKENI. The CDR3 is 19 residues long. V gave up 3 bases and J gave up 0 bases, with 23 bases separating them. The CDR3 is CASSPRRETRDTLNTEAFF. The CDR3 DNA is TGTGCCAGCTCACCGCGACGAGAAACTCGGGACACCCTGAACACTGAAGCTTTCTTT.

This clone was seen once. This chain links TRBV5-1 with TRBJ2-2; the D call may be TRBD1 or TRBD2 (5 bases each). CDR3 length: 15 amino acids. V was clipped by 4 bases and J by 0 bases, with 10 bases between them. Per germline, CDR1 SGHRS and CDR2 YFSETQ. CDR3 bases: TGCGCCAGCAGCCGGGACCGCCCGAACACCGGGGAGCTGTTTTTT. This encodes CASSRDRPNTGELFF.

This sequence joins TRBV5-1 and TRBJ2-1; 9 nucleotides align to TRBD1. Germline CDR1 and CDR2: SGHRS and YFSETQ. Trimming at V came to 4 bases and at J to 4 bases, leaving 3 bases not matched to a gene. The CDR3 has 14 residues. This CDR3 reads CASSIGTGYNEQFF. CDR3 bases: TGCGCCAGCAGCATCGGGACAGGGTACAATGAGCAGTTCTTC.

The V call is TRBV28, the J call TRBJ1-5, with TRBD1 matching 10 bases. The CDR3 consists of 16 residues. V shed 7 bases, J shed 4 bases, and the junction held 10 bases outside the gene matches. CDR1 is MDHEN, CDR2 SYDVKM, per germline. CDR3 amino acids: CASIPGGQGYNQPQHF. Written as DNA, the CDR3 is TGTGCCAGCATCCCGGGGGGACAGGGGTATAATCAGCCCCAGCATTTT.

This CDR3 is CASSQVKDYQGLSNEQFF. The CDR3 DNA reads TGTGCCAGCAGCCAAGTGAAGGACTATCAAGGGCTCTCCAATGAGCAGTTCTTC. This sequence joins TRBV4-2 and TRBJ2-1, with a weak D call TRBD2 (6 bases). The CDR3 totals 18 residues. Deletions cut 1 base from V and 6 bases from J, with 22 bases between. Germline CDR1 and CDR2: LGHNA and YNFKEQ.

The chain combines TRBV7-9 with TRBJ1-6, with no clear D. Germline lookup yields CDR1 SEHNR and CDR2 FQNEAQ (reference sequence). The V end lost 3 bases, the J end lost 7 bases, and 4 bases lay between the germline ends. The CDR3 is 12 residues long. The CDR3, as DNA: TGTGCCAGCAGCTTCCCCAATTCACCCCTCCACTTT. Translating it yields CASSFPNSPLHF. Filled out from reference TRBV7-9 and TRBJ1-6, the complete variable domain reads DTGVSQNPRHKITKRGQNVTFRCDPISEHNRLYWYRQTLGQGPEFLTYFQNEAQLEKSRLLSDRFSAERPKGSFSTLEIQRTEQGDSAMYLCASSFPNSPLHFGNGTRLTVT.

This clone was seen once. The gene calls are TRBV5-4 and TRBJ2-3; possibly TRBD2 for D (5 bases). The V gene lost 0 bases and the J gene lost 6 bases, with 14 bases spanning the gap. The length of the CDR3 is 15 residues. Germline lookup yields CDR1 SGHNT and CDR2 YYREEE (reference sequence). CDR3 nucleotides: TGTGCCAGCAGCTTGGATAGCGACCCCACTGATACGCAGTATTTT. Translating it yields CASSLDSDPTDTQYF.

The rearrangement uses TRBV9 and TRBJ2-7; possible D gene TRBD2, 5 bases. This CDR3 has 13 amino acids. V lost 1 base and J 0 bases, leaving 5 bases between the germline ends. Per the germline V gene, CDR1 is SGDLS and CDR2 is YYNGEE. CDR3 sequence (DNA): TGTGCCAGCAGCGTAAGCGGCTCCTACGAGCAGTACTTC. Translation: CASSVSGSYEQYF.

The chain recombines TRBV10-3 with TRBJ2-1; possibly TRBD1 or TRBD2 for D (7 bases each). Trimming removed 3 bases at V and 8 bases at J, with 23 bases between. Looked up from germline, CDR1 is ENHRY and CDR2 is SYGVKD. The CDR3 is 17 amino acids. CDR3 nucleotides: TGTGCCATCAGTGACCCATGGGGGGGACAGCCTGGCGATGAGCAGTTCTTC. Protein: CAISDPWGGQPGDEQFF.

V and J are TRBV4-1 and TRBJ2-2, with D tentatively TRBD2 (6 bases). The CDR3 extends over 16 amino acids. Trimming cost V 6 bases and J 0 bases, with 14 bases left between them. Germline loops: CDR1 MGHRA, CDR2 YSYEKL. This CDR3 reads CASSLGGGANTGELFF. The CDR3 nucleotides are TGCGCCAGCAGTCTAGGAGGCGGGGCGAACACCGGGGAGCTGTTTTTT.

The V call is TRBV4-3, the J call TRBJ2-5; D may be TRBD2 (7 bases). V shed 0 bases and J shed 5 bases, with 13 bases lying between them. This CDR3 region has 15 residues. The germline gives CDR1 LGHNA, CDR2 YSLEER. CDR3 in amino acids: CASSQEGGLRETQYF. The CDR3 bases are TGCGCCAGCAGCCAAGAGGGGGGGCTACGGGAGACCCAGTACTTC.

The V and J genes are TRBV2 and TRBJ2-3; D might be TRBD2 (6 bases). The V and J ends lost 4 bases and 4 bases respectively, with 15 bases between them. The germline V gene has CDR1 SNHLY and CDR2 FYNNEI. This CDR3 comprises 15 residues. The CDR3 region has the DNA TGTGCCAGCAGTGGAGGACTAACTACAGCAGATACGCAGTATTTT. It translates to CASSGGLTTADTQYF.

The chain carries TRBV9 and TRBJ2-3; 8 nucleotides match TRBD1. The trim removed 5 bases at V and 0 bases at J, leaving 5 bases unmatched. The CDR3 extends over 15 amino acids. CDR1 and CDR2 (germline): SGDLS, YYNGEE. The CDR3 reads CASSLRTGSTDTQYF. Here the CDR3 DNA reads TGTGCCAGCAGTCTCCGGACAGGGAGCACAGATACGCAGTATTTT.

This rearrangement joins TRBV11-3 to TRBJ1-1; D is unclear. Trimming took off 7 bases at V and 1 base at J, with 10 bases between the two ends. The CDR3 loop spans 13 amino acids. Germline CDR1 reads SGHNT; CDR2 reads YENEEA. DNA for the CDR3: TGTGCCAGCATAACAGAGGGGAACACTGAAGCTTTCTTT. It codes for CASITEGNTEAFF.

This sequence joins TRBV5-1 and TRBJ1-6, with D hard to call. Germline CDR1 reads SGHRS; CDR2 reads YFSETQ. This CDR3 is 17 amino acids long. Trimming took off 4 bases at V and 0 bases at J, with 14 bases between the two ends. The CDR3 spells CASSKGKGSSYNSPLHF. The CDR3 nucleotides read TGCGCCAGCAGCAAGGGAAAAGGAAGCTCCTATAATTCACCCCTCCACTTT.

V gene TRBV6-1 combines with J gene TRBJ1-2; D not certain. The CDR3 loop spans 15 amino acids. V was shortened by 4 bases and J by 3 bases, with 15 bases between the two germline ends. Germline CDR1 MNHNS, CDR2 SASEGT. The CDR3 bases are TGTGCCAGCAGTGCGCGACTATCGGAGCACTATGGCTACACCTTC. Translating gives CASSARLSEHYGYTF.

The CDR3 DNA sequence: TGTGCCAGCAGTTACTTTGGGGGGAAGGATCAGCCCCAGCATTTT. Translation: CASSYFGGKDQPQHF. The chain employs TRBV6-6 and TRBJ1-5; D might be TRBD1 (5 bases). The germline CDR1 and CDR2 sequences are MNHNY and SVGAGI (reference sequence). This CDR3 spans 15 amino acids. The V and J ends lost 1 base and 5 bases respectively, with 12 bases between them.

CDR3 in amino acids: CASSLSGTVNQPQHF. The DNA for the CDR3 is TGTGCCAGCAGCTTGAGCGGGACAGTCAATCAGCCCCAGCATTTT. V and J are TRBV9 and TRBJ1-5, with 7 nucleotides matching TRBD1. V lost 4 bases, J lost 3 bases, and 7 bases stayed unmatched. Germline V gene lookup returns CDR1 SGDLS and CDR2 YYNGEE. The CDR3 consists of 15 residues.

As DNA, the CDR3 is TGTGCCAGCACCAGACAGGGCGGAGAGCAGTACTTC. Amino acids: CASTRQGGEQYF. The rearrangement joins TRBV6-6 to TRBJ2-7, with 7 bases lining up with TRBD1. Germline V gene lookup returns CDR1 MNHNY and CDR2 SVGAGI (reference sequence). V was clipped by 7 bases and J by 7 bases; unmatched bases: 7. This CDR3 is 12 amino acids long.

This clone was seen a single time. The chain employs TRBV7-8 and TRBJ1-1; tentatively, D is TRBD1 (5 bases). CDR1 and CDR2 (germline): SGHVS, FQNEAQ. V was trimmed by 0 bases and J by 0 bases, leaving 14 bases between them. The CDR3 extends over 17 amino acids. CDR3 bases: TGTGCCAGCAGCTTAGCTCTCTATGACAGCTTGAACACTGAAGCTTTCTTT. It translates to CASSLALYDSLNTEAFF.

CDR3 sequence (DNA): TGTGCCAGCAGCTTAAGTTTAGGGACAGGGGTGCCGGGGCAGTACTTC. Amino acid sequence: CASSLSLGTGVPGQYF. The J gene is TRBJ2-5, the V gene TRBV7-9, with 10 bases that match TRBD1. After removal of 2 bases from V and 11 bases from J, the junction contained 14 bases not matched to a gene. The CDR3 loop spans 16 amino acids. Per germline, CDR1 SEHNR and CDR2 FQNEAQ (reference sequence).

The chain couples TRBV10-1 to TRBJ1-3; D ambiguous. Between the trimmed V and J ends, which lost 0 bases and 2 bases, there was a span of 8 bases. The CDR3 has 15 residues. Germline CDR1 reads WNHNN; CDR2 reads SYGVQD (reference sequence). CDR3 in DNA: TGCGCCAGCAGTGAGTCGATGCCCCCTGGAAACACCATATATTTT. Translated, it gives CASSESMPPGNTIYF.